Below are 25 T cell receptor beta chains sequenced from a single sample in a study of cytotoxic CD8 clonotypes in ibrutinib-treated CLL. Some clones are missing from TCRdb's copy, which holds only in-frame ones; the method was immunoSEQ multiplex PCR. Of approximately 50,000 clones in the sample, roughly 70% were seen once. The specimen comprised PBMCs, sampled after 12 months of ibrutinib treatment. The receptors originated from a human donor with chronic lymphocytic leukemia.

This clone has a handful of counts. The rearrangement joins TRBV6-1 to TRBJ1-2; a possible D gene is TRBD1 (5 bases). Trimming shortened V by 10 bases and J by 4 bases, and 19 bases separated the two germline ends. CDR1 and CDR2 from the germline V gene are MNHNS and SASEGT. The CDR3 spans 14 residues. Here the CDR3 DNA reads TGTGCCACCTCGAACGGGGCAGTACTCTATGGCTACACCTTC. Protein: CATSNGAVLYGYTF.

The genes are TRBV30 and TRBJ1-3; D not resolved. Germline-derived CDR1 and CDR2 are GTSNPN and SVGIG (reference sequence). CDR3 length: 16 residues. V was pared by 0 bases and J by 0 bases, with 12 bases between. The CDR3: CAWSVGVKFSGNTIYF. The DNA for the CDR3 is TGTGCCTGGAGTGTCGGGGTGAAGTTCTCTGGAAACACCATATATTTT.

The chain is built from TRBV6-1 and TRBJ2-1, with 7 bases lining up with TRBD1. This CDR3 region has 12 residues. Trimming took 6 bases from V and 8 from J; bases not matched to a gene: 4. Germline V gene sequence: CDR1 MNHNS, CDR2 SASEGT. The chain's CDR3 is CASSLTGDEQFF. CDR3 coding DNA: TGTGCCAGCAGCCTAACAGGGGATGAGCAGTTCTTC.

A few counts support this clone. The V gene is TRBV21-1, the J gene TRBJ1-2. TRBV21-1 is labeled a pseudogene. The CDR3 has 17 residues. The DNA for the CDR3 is TGTGCCAGCAGCTCAAAAGCGCGGAGGGGACCTGGCTATGGCTACACCTTC. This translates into CASSSKARRGPGYGYTF.

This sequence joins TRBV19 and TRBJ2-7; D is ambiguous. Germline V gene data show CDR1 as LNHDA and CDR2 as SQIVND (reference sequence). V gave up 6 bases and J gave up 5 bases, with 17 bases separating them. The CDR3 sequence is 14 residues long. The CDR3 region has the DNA TGTGCCAGTAGCCGAAACTACCCCCCGGACGAGCAGTACTTC. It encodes CASSRNYPPDEQYF.

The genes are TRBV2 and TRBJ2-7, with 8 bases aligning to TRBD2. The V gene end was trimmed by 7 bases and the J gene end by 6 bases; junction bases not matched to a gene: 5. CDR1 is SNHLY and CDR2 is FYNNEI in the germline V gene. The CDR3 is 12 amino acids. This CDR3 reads CASKGLALEQYF. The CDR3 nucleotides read TGTGCCAGCAAAGGACTAGCTCTCGAGCAGTACTTC.

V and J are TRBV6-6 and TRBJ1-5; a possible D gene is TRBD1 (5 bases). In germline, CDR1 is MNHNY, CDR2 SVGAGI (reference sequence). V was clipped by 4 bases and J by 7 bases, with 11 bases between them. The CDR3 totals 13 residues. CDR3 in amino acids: CASSSGTSQPQHF. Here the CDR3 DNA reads TGTGCCAGCAGTTCCGGGACGTCCCAGCCCCAGCATTTT.

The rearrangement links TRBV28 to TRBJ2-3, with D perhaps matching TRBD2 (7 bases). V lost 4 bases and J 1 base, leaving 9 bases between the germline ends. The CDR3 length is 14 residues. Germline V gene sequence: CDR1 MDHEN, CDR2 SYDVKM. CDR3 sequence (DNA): TGTGCCAGCAGTTGGGGGGGGCGCACAGATACGCAGTATTTT. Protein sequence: CASSWGGRTDTQYF.

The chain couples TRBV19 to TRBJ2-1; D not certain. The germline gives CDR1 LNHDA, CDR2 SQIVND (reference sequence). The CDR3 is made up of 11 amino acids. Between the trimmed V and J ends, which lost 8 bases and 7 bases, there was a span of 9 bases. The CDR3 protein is CASVERNEQFF. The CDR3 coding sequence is TGTGCCAGTGTAGAACGAAATGAGCAGTTCTTC.

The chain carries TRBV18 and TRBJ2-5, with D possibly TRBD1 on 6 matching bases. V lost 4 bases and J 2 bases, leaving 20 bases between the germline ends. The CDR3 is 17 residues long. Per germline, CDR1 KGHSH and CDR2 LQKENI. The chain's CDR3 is CASSQRTDRATQETQYF. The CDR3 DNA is TGTGCCAGCTCACAGAGGACAGACCGAGCGACTCAAGAGACCCAGTACTTC. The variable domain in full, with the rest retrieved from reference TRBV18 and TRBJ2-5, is NAGVMQNPRHLVRRRGQEARLRCSPMKGHSHVYWYRQLPEEGLKFMVYLQKENIIDESGMPKERFSAEFPKEGPSILRIQQVVRGDSAAYFCASSQRTDRATQETQYFGPGTRLLVL.

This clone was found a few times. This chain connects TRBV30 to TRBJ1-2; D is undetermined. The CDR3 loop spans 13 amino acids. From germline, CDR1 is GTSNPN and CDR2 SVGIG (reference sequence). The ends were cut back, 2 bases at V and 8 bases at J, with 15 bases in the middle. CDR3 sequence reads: CAWSTHGLGGYTF. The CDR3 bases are TGTGCCTGGAGTACCCACGGCCTTGGGGGCTACACCTTC.

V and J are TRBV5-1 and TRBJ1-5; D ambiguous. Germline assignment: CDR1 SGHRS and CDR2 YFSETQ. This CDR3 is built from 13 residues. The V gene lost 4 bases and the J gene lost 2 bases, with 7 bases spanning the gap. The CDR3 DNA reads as TGCGCCAGCAGCCCAGCGGGCAATCAGCCCCAGCATTTT. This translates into CASSPAGNQPQHF.

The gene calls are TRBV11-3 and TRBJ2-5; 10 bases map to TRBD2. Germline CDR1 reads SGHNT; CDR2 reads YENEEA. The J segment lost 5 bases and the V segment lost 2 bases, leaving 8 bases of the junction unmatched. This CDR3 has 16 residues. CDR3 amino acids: CASSLRASGSVETQYF. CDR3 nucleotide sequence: TGTGCCAGCAGCTTAAGGGCTAGCGGGAGTGTGGAGACCCAGTACTTC.

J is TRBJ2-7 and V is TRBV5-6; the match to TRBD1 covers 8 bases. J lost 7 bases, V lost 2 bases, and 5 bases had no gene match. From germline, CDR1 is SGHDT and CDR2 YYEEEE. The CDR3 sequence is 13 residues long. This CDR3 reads CASSFDRGREQYF. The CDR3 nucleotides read TGTGCCAGCAGCTTCGACAGGGGCAGGGAGCAGTACTTC.

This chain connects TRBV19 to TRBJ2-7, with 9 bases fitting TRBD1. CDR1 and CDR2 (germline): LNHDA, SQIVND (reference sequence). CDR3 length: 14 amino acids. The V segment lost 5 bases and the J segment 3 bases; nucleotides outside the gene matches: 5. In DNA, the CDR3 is TGTGCCAGTAGTCTACAGGGGGCCTACTACGAGCAGTACTTC. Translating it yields CASSLQGAYYEQYF.

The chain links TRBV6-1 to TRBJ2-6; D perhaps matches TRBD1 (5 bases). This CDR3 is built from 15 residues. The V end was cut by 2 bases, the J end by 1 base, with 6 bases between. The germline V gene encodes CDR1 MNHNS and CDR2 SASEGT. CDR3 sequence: CASSEPGSGANVLTF. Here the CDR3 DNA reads TGTGCCAGCAGTGAACCAGGGTCTGGGGCCAACGTCCTGACTTTC.

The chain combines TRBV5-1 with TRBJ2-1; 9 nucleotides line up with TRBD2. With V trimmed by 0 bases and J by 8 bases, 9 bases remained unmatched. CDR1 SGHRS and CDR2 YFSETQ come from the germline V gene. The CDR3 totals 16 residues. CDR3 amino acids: CASSLDAGGPFDEQFF. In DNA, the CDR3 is TGCGCCAGCAGCTTGGACGCGGGAGGGCCGTTTGATGAGCAGTTCTTC.

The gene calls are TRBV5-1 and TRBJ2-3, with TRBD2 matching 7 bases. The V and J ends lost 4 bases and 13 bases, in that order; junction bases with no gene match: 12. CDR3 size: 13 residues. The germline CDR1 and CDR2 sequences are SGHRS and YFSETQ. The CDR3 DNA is TGCGCCAGCAGCGGGCTAGCGGAAGGTAGGAAGTATTTT. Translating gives CASSGLAEGRKYF. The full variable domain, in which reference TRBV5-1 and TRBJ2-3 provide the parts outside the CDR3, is KAGVTQTPRYLIKTRGQQVTLSCSPISGHRSVSWYQQTPGQGLQFLFEYFSETQRNKGNFPGRFSGRQFSNSRSEMNVSTLELGDSALYLCASSGLAEGRKYFGPGTRLTVL.

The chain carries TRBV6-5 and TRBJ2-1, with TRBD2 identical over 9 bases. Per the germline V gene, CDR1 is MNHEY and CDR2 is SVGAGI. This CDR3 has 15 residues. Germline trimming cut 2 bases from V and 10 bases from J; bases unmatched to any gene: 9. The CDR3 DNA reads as TGTGCCAGCAGTTACGAGGGCGGGAGGGTTCTCGAGCAGTTCTTC. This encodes CASSYEGGRVLEQFF.

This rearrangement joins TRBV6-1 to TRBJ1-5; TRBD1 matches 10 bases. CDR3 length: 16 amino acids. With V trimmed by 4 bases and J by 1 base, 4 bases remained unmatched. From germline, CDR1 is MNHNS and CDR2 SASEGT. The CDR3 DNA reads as TGTGCCAGCAGTGGACAGGGGGCGTTGAGCAATCAGCCCCAGCATTTT. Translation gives CASSGQGALSNQPQHF.

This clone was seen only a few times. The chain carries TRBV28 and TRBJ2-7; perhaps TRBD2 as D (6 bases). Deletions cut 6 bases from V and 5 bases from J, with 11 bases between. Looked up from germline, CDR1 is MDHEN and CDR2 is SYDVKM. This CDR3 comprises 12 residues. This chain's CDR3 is CASRAGPNEQYF. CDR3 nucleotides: TGTGCCAGCAGGGCGGGGCCAAACGAGCAGTACTTC.

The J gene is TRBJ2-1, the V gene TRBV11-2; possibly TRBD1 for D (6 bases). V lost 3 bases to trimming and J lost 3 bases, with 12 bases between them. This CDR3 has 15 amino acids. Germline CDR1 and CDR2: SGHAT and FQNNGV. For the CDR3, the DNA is TGTGCCAGCAGCTTCAGAGGACAGAGCTACAATGAGCAGTTCTTC. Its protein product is CASSFRGQSYNEQFF.

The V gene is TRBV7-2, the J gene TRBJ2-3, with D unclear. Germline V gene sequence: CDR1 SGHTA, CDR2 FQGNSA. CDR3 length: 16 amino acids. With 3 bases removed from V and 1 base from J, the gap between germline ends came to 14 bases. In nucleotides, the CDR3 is TGTGCCAGCAGCTTGGGTTGGGCGACACGCACAGATACGCAGTATTTT. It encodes CASSLGWATRTDTQYF.

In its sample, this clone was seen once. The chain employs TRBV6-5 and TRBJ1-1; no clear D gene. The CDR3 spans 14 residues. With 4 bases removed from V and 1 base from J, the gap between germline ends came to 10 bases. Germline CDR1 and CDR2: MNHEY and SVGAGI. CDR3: CASSFREKNTEAFF. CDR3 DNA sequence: TGTGCCAGCAGTTTCCGGGAGAAGAACACTGAAGCTTTCTTT.

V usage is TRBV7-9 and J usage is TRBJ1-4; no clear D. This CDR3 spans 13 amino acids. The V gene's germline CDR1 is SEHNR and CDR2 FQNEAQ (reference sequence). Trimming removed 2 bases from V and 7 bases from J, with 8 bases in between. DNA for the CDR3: TGTGCCAGCAGCTTAACCCCGGCTGAAAAACTGTTTTTT. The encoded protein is CASSLTPAEKLFF.